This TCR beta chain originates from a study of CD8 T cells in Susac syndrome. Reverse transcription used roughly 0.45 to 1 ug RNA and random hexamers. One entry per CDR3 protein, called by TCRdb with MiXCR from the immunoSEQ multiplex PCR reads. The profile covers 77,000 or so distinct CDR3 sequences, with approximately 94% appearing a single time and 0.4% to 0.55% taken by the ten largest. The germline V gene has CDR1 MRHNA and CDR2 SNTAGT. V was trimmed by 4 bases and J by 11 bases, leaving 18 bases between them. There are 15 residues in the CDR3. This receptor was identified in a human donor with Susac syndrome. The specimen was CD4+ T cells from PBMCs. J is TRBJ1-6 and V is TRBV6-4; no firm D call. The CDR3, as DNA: TGTGCCAGCAGTGTCTCGACGAACGGGATGACACCCCTCCACTTT. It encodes CASSVSTNGMTPLHF.